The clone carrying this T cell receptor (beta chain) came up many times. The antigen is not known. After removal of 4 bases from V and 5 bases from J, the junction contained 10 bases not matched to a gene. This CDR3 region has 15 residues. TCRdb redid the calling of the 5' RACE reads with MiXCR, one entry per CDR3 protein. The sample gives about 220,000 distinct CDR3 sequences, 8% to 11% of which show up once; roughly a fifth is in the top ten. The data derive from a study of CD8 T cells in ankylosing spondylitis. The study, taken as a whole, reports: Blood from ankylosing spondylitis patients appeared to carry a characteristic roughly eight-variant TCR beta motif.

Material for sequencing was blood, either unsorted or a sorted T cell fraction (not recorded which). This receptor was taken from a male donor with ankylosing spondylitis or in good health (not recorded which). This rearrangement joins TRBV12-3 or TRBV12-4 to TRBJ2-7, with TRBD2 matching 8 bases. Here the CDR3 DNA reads TGTGCCAGCAGTTGGAGCGGGGGTCTCAACCACGAGCAGTACTTC. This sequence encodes CASSWSGGLNHEQYF.